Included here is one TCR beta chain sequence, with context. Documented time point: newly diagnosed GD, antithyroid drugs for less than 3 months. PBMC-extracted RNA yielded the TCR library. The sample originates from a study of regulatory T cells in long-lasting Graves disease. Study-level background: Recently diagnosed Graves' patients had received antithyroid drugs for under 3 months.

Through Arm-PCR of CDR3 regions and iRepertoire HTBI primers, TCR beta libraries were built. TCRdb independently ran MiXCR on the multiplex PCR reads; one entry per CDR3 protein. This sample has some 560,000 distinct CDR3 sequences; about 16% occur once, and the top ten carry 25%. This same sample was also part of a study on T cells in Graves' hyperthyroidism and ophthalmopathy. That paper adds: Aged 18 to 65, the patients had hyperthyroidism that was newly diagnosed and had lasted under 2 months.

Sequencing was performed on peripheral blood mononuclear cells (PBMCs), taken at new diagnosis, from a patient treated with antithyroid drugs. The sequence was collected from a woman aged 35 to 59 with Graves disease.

CDR3 sequence (DNA): TGTGCCAGCAGTGGAGCCGGGTCTGGGCCTAACCTAGGAAGCTACACCTTC. Translated: CASSGAGSGPNLGSYTF. The rearrangement joins TRBV2 to TRBJ1-2; D uncertain. There are 17 residues in the CDR3. The V end was cut by 4 bases, the J end by 9 bases, with 27 bases between. Germline V gene lookup returns CDR1 SNHLY and CDR2 FYNNEI.